Listed here is a single TCR beta chain. The sample carries other DNA sequences with the same CDR3. This entry belongs to a study of blood T cell repertoires in COVID-19. Study background: Italy, Spain and the United States were the sources of the convalescent and acute COVID-19 samples. PBMCs, B-cell-depleted T cells, or T cells provided the cDNA or gDNA that made up the material.

In the authors' workflow: For nucleated cells, counts were estimated from reference gene primer amplification. Assay: immunoSEQ multiplex PCR; the TCRdb copy retains only in-frame clones and omits some. V and J calls plus clone size are reproduced from that table; the DNA served to infer D and trimming. This table has about 200,000 clones, roughly 88% appearing once. The V end lost 5 bases, the J end lost 2 bases, and 10 bases lay between the germline ends. The germline gives CDR1 KGHSH, CDR2 LQKENI. This CDR3 has 14 amino acids. The V gene is TRBV18, the J gene TRBJ1-5; the D gene is possibly TRBD1 (5 bases). Material for sequencing was peripheral blood. The clonotype was recovered from a human donor in a cohort sampled during active COVID-19. In nucleotides, the CDR3 is TGTGCCAGCTCAGGCGGGGGTGGCAATCAGCCCCAGCATTTT. Translated: CASSGGGGNQPQHF.